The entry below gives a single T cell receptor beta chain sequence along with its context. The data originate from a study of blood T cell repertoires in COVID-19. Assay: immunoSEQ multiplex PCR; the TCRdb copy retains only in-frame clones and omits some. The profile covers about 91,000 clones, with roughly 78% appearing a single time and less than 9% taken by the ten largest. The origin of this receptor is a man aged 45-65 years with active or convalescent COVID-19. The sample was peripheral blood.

The CDR3 spells CASSSLAGMGEETQYF. CDR3 nucleotide sequence: TGTGCCAGTAGTTCACTAGCGGGGATGGGGGAAGAGACCCAGTACTTC. This sequence joins TRBV19 and TRBJ2-5, with 10 bases matching TRBD2. The CDR3 sequence is 16 residues long. The ends lost 5 bases at V and 3 bases at J; junction bases unmatched: 9. CDR1 and CDR2 (germline): LNHDA, SQIVND (reference sequence).